The clone carrying this TCR beta chain was counted once. Per the authors' pipeline: Counts of nucleated cells, estimated from reference gene primer amplification, were obtained. The protocol was immunoSEQ multiplex PCR, while the TCRdb copy is restricted to in-frame clones and leaves out a portion. V and J calls and clone size are those listed in that table; D and trimming were worked out from the DNA. The repertoire holds tens of thousands of clones, more than 60% seen once, with approximately 30% in the top ten. In germline, CDR1 is LGHDT, CDR2 YNNKEL (reference sequence). The length of the CDR3 is 12 residues. The ends were cut back, 4 bases at V and 8 bases at J, with 9 bases in the middle. This entry belongs to a study of blood T cell repertoires in COVID-19. About the study: The United States, Italy and Spain supplied acute and convalescent COVID-19 samples.

The sample was peripheral blood. This clonotype was obtained from an older woman with acute or convalescent COVID-19. The chain joins TRBV3-1 (or the pseudogene TRBV3-2) to TRBJ2-1; D is possibly TRBD2 (5 bases). Here the CDR3 DNA reads TGTGCCAGCAGCCCTGGGCGGGATGAGCAGTTCTTC. Translation gives CASSPGRDEQFF.